This entry lists 5 T cell receptor beta chains sequenced from one sample in a study of human T cells and chemical hapten exposure. TCRdb ran MiXCR on the RACE reads and lists one entry per CDR3 protein. The data show some 57,000 distinct CDR3 sequences, 9.6% seen once. Stated time point: pre-sensitization, week 0. Treatment meaning: therapeutic diphenylcyclopropenone sensitization with weekly scalp DPC. It was unfractionated whole blood from which total RNA was extracted. The input for sequencing was whole blood, taken in connection with sensitization to the hapten diphenylcyclopropenone (DPC). These receptors all stem from a woman aged 25 to 39 with alopecia areata. Some clones in this sample may be carry-over from other donors' samples.

This clonotype showed up just a few times. The rearrangement joins TRBV25-1 to TRBJ2-3; the D is unclear. Trimming removed 0 bases at V and 6 bases at J, with 10 bases between. The CDR3 loop spans 14 amino acids. The germline gives CDR1 MGHDK, CDR2 SYGVNS. The CDR3 nucleotides read TGTGCCAGCAGTGAATACAGTCTGACGGATACGCAGTATTTT. Translated: CASSEYSLTDTQYF.

This clonotype has more than one count but fewer than ten. This rearrangement joins TRBV5-6 to TRBJ2-3; 15 bases are shared with TRBD2. Looked up from germline, CDR1 is SGHDT and CDR2 is YYEEEE. The CDR3 length is 19 residues. The trim removed 0 bases at V and 0 bases at J, leaving 5 bases unmatched. CDR3 sequence: CASSLGRTSGGVSTDTQYF. The CDR3, as DNA: TGTGCCAGCAGCTTGGGACGGACTAGCGGGGGGGTTAGCACAGATACGCAGTATTTT.

In this sample, this clonotype turned up many times. V and J are TRBV10-3 and TRBJ2-2, with D unresolved. The CDR3 has 15 residues. Germline V lookup: CDR1 ENHRY, CDR2 SYGVKD. V lost 8 bases and J 1 base, leaving 14 bases between the germline ends. The CDR3 spells CAIRSLAVNTGELFF. The CDR3 coding sequence is TGTGCCATCCGCTCTTTGGCGGTGAACACCGGGGAGCTGTTTTTT.

At least ten counts were recorded for this clonotype. The chain joins TRBV20-1 to TRBJ2-1, with 8 bases lining up with TRBD2. V shed 6 bases, J shed 2 bases, and the junction held 3 bases outside the gene matches. The CDR3 sequence is 13 residues long. Germline CDR1 DFQATT, CDR2 SNEGSKA (reference sequence). The CDR3 here is CSASSGTYNEQFF. CDR3 in DNA: TGCAGTGCCAGTAGCGGGACCTACAATGAGCAGTTCTTC.

This clonotype was seen a handful of times. V gene TRBV5-1 combines with J gene TRBJ2-2; 7 bases align to TRBD1. This CDR3 is 16 amino acids long. Germline CDR1 is SGHRS and CDR2 is YFSETQ. The V gene end was trimmed by 0 bases and the J gene end by 0 bases; junction bases not matched to a gene: 2. The CDR3 DNA reads as TGCGCCAGCAGCTTGGACAGGGGTCCGAACACCGGGGAGCTGTTTTTT. Its protein is CASSLDRGPNTGELFF.